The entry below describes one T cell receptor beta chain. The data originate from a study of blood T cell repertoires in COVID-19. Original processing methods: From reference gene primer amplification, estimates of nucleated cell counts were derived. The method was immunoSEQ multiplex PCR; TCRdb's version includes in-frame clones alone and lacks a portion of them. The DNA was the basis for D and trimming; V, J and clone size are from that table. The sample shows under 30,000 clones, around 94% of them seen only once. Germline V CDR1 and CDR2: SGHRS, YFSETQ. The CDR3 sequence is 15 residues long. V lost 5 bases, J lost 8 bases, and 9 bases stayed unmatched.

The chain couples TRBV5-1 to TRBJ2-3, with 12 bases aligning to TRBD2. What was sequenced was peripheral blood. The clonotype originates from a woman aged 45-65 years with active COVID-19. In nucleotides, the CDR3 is TGCGCCAGCAGAGTCCCGGGACTAGCGGGTGGTACGCAGTATTTT. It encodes CASRVPGLAGGTQYF.